Presented here are 28 T cell receptor beta chains from one specimen sequenced in a study of T cells after yellow fever vaccination. TCRdb reprocessed the 5' RACE reads via MiXCR and lists one record per CDR3 protein. The sample holds about 580,000 distinct CDR3 sequences, roughly a sixth seen once. The sequenced sample was PBMCs, obtained roughly 5 days after the first yellow fever vaccination. These receptor sequences come from a man aged 18 to 30 who received the YFV17D yellow fever vaccine.

The chain employs TRBV29-1 and TRBJ2-1; the D gene is possibly TRBD1 (5 bases). CDR3 length: 15 residues. V lost 1 base and J 4 bases, leaving 14 bases between the germline ends. Germline V gene sequence: CDR1 SQVTM, CDR2 ANQGSEA. The CDR3 DNA reads as TGCAGCGTTGAAGTGACAGATACGCGATACAATGAGCAGTTCTTC. Protein product: CSVEVTDTRYNEQFF.

The V call is TRBV5-1, the J call TRBJ2-2; 14 bases line up with TRBD2. The CDR3 has 19 residues. Germline V CDR1 and CDR2: SGHRS, YFSETQ. V trimming: 2 bases; J trimming: 7 bases; junction bases outside the gene matches: 13. The CDR3 loop reads CASSFLGTSGGLLGGELFF. For the CDR3, the DNA is TGCGCCAGCAGCTTCCTCGGGACTAGCGGGGGCCTCCTCGGCGGGGAGCTGTTTTTT.

The sample holds a few counts of this clonotype. The chain combines TRBV12-5 with TRBJ2-7; D gene uncertain. The CDR3 runs to 12 residues. Germline CDR1 and CDR2: LGHNT and FRNRAP. Deletions cut 4 bases from V and 4 bases from J, with 8 bases between. The CDR3 is CASGWGLYEQYF. DNA for the CDR3: TGTGCTAGTGGTTGGGGTCTGTACGAGCAGTACTTC.

This clonotype was seen repeatedly, ten times or more. V and J are TRBV5-1 and TRBJ1-1, with a weak D call TRBD1 (5 bases). Germline V gene sequence: CDR1 SGHRS, CDR2 YFSETQ. The CDR3 has 17 amino acids. The V gene lost 0 bases and the J gene lost 1 base, with 16 bases spanning the gap. CDR3 residues: CASSLALGMQGNTEAFF. DNA of the CDR3: TGCGCCAGCAGCTTGGCCTTGGGAATGCAGGGGAACACTGAAGCTTTCTTT. The full variable domain, rest sourced from reference TRBV5-1 and TRBJ1-1, is KAGVTQTPRYLIKTRGQQVTLSCSPISGHRSVSWYQQTPGQGLQFLFEYFSETQRNKGNFPGRFSGRQFSNSRSEMNVSTLELGDSALYLCASSLALGMQGNTEAFFGQGTRLTVV.

Only a few counts were recorded for this clonotype. V and J are TRBV24-1 and TRBJ2-5; D is unresolved. The CDR3 is made up of 14 amino acids. Germline V gene data show CDR1 as KGHDR and CDR2 as SFDVKD. Trimming stripped 5 bases from V and 5 bases from J, with 14 bases between. As DNA, the CDR3 is TGTGCCACCAGTGCCTCGGACGGTGTCGAGACCCAGTACTTC. As protein: CATSASDGVETQYF.

This clonotype was observed at least ten times. The chain uses TRBV10-3 and TRBJ2-1; 9 bases fit TRBD2. The CDR3 contains 14 residues. In germline, CDR1 is ENHRY, CDR2 SYGVKD. Unmatched junction bases numbered 18, after V lost 11 bases and J lost 13 bases. The CDR3 spells CALSSAGGPAPQFF. The CDR3 nucleotides read TGTGCCCTAAGTTCGGCGGGGGGGCCCGCCCCACAGTTCTTC.

This clonotype was detected ten times or more. This chain links TRBV5-1 with TRBJ2-3; D gene unclear. Trimming shortened V by 4 bases and J by 3 bases, and 15 bases separated the two germline ends. The germline V gene has CDR1 SGHRS and CDR2 YFSETQ. The CDR3 has 15 residues. Written as DNA, the CDR3 is TGCGCCAGCAGCACCACCCCGACCCTAACAGATACGCAGTATTTT. It yields the protein CASSTTPTLTDTQYF.

This clonotype has just a few counts. This chain connects TRBV24-1 to TRBJ1-5; 10 nucleotides agree with TRBD1. This CDR3 spans 14 amino acids. V lost 4 bases and J lost 5; bases outside the gene matches: 1. Germline V gene lookup returns CDR1 KGHDR and CDR2 SFDVKD. The CDR3 spells CATSEGTGDQPQHF. Here the CDR3 DNA reads TGTGCCACCAGTGAAGGGACAGGGGATCAGCCCCAGCATTTT.

The table lists this clonotype with many counts. This rearrangement joins TRBV7-9 to TRBJ2-5, with a weak D call TRBD1 (5 bases). The CDR3 consists of 14 residues. The V end was cut by 2 bases, the J end by 5 bases, with 12 bases between. Germline CDR1 and CDR2: SEHNR and FQNEAQ (reference sequence). The CDR3 protein is CASSLSDRRETQYF. CDR3 DNA: TGTGCCAGCAGCTTAAGTGACAGAAGGGAGACCCAGTACTTC.

The chain employs TRBV30 and TRBJ2-7; D is possibly TRBD2 (6 bases). V dropped 5 bases and J dropped 6 bases, with 20 bases sitting between them. There are 14 residues in the CDR3. Germline V lookup: CDR1 GTSNPN, CDR2 SVGIG (reference sequence). The CDR3 spells CAWGWSDGGAEQYF. CDR3 coding DNA: TGTGCCTGGGGGTGGTCTGATGGAGGGGCCGAGCAGTACTTC.

This clonotype was observed a few times. DNA of the CDR3: TGTGCCATCACCAGCACAGGGGATACGAACACCGGGGAGCTGTTTTTT. Residues: CAITSTGDTNTGELFF. V usage is TRBV10-3 and J usage is TRBJ2-2; TRBD1 aligns across 7 bases. The germline V gene has CDR1 ENHRY and CDR2 SYGVKD. The length of the CDR3 is 16 residues. V was pared by 7 bases and J by 0 bases, with 8 bases of the junction left unmatched.

This clonotype occurred a few times. The rearrangement uses TRBV7-6 and TRBJ2-7; 14 bases map to TRBD2. Germline lookup yields CDR1 SGHVS and CDR2 FNYEAQ. After removal of 4 bases from V and 5 bases from J, the junction contained 7 bases not matched to a gene. The CDR3 has 16 residues. This chain's CDR3 is CASSSRLAGGSHEQYF. CDR3 sequence (DNA): TGTGCCAGCAGCTCTCGACTAGCGGGGGGGTCCCACGAGCAGTACTTC.

In its sample, this clonotype was seen a few times. The gene calls are TRBV5-1 and TRBJ2-3, with a tentative D call TRBD1 (6 bases). CDR1 SGHRS and CDR2 YFSETQ come from the germline V gene. The CDR3 consists of 15 residues. Trimming cost V 5 bases and J 0 bases, with 13 bases left between them. The CDR3 bases are TGCGCCAGCAGTCTTACGACAGGAAGCACAGATACGCAGTATTTT. Translation gives CASSLTTGSTDTQYF.

This clonotype was seen repeatedly, ten times or more. J is TRBJ1-3 and V is TRBV7-9, with TRBD1 matching 7 bases. Germline-derived CDR1 and CDR2 are SEHNR and FQNEAQ (reference sequence). This CDR3 contains 14 residues. Unmatched junction bases numbered 3, after V lost 3 bases and J lost 4 bases. DNA for the CDR3: TGTGCCAGCAGCTTGACAGGGTCGGGAAACACCATATATTTT. Translated: CASSLTGSGNTIYF.

The gene calls are TRBV7-2 and TRBJ1-6, with no clear D. This CDR3 is 15 amino acids long. The germline V and J ends were trimmed by 1 base and 10 bases, with 14 bases remaining between them. Germline assignment: CDR1 SGHTA and CDR2 FQGNSA. In DNA, the CDR3 is TGTGCCAGCAGCTTAGGGTCTGGGTCGGGGTCACCCCTCCACTTT. This translates into CASSLGSGSGSPLHF.

This clonotype was detected many times. This chain connects TRBV5-1 to TRBJ2-5; the D is unclear. The V end was cut by 7 bases, the J end by 4 bases, with 14 bases between. Germline V gene sequence: CDR1 SGHRS, CDR2 YFSETQ. The CDR3 contains 13 residues. The CDR3 spells CASADGWGETQYF. The CDR3 nucleotides read TGCGCCAGCGCCGACGGATGGGGAGAGACCCAGTACTTC.

This clonotype showed up many times. The chain has TRBV7-2 and TRBJ1-1; D perhaps matches TRBD1 (6 bases). The CDR3 spans 13 residues. Trimming cost V 3 bases and J 10 bases, with 15 bases left between them. CDR1 and CDR2 from the germline V gene are SGHTA and FQGNSA. As DNA, the CDR3 is TGTGCCAGCAGCTTGAGGGGGGCGCAGGTAGCTTTCTTT. Translated, it gives CASSLRGAQVAFF.

This chain uses TRBV24-1 with TRBJ2-1; 9 bases are a match to TRBD2. The CDR3 has 16 residues. The V gene's germline CDR1 is KGHDR and CDR2 SFDVKD. With V trimmed by 6 bases and J by 7 bases, 12 bases remained unmatched. The CDR3 region has the DNA TGTGCCACCAGTCCACCCGGGGCGGGGGGGCTTAATGAGCAGTTCTTC. This encodes CATSPPGAGGLNEQFF.

Many counts were recorded for this clonotype. The chain uses TRBV21-1 and TRBJ2-7; TRBD1, the table's D call, lacks a check against the DNA. TRBV21-1 is designated a pseudogene. The CDR3 contains 15 residues. The CDR3 region is CASSNRGGVAYEQYV. The CDR3 DNA follows: TGTGCCAGCAGCAATAGGGGGGGAGTAGCCTACGAGCAGTACGTC.

This clonotype was picked up a small number of times. This sequence joins TRBV7-3 and TRBJ2-3; 11 bases are shared with TRBD2. The CDR3 has 17 residues. Trimming removed 2 bases from V and 1 base from J; junction bases left unmatched: 5. CDR1 and CDR2 from the germline V gene are SGHTA and FQGTGA. The DNA for the CDR3 is TGTGCCAGCAGCTTATCGATTAGCGGGGGGGGCACAGATACGCAGTATTTT. It is translated as CASSLSISGGGTDTQYF.

The rearrangement links TRBV4-3 to TRBJ1-4; D is unresolved. Trimming cost V 1 base and J 7 bases, with 4 bases left between them. This CDR3 region has 12 residues. Germline values: CDR1 LGHNA, CDR2 YSLEER. CDR3 DNA: TGCGCCAGCAGCCAAGTGGGTGAAAAACTGTTTTTT. It encodes CASSQVGEKLFF.

There are many counts of this clonotype. The chain recombines TRBV5-1 with TRBJ2-6; D ambiguous. Trimming took 0 bases from V and 0 from J, leaving 13 bases between them. Germline CDR1 and CDR2: SGHRS and YFSETQ. CDR3 length equals 18 residues. The CDR3 DNA follows: TGCGCCAGCAGCTTGGCACGGACGATGAGCTCTGGGGCCAACGTCCTGACTTTC. Amino acids: CASSLARTMSSGANVLTF.

J is TRBJ1-5 and V is TRBV11-2, with D unresolved. The CDR3 runs 17 residues. Looked up from germline, CDR1 is SGHAT and CDR2 is FQNNGV. Trimming removed 5 bases from V and 3 bases from J, with 20 bases in between. CDR3 protein: CASSPGRGWANNQPQHF. In nucleotides, the CDR3 is TGTGCCAGCAGCCCTGGCCGGGGTTGGGCGAACAATCAGCCCCAGCATTTT.

The rearrangement links TRBV6-5 to TRBJ2-1; weak D call: TRBD2 (5 bases). The CDR3 is made up of 14 amino acids. V was pared by 2 bases and J by 2 bases, with 7 bases between. Germline V gives CDR1 MNHEY, CDR2 SVGAGI. In DNA form, the CDR3 reads TGTGCCAGCAGTTACACGGGGACCTACAATGAGCAGTTCTTC. It codes for CASSYTGTYNEQFF.

This clonotype was observed once. The rearrangement uses TRBV12-3 or TRBV12-4 and TRBJ2-1, with D perhaps given as TRBD1 or TRBD2 (5 bases each). V was shortened by 7 bases and J by 4 bases, with 20 bases between the two germline ends. This CDR3 has 16 residues. The CDR3 is CASKSPSGTLYNEQFF. DNA for the CDR3: TGTGCCAGCAAATCTCCCTCCGGGACCCTATACAATGAGCAGTTCTTC.

This clonotype was detected ten times or more. The chain carries TRBV24-1 and TRBJ2-3, with a weak D call TRBD2 (6 bases). The CDR3 spans 17 residues. CDR1 KGHDR and CDR2 SFDVKD come from the germline V gene. V dropped 1 base and J dropped 1 base, with 14 bases sitting between them. The CDR3 region is CATSDFRRGAGTDTQYF. Here the CDR3 DNA reads TGTGCCACCAGTGATTTCAGGCGGGGAGCGGGCACAGATACGCAGTATTTT.

This clonotype was found many times. The chain carries TRBV2 and TRBJ2-4; D is unresolved. V lost 8 bases to trimming and J lost 5 bases, with 13 bases between them. CDR3 length: 13 amino acids. Germline loops: CDR1 SNHLY, CDR2 FYNNEI. DNA of the CDR3: TGTGCCAGCGCTGCCCGTGAGGAAAACATTCAGTACTTC. Translated: CASAAREENIQYF.

This clonotype was picked up many times. V usage is TRBV5-1 and J usage is TRBJ2-2; D is undetermined. The length of the CDR3 is 13 residues. Germline CDR1 is SGHRS and CDR2 is YFSETQ. Trimming shortened V by 2 bases and J by 6 bases, and 8 bases separated the two germline ends. CDR3 in DNA: TGCGCCAGCAGCTTAGAAGTTGCCGGGGAGCTGTTTTTT. Amino acid sequence: CASSLEVAGELFF.